This record looks at one T cell receptor beta chain sequence and its context. The target antigen is unknown. This record comes from a study of blood T cells in healthy people across ages. Study results and limitations: Higher diversity and more naive CD4+ cells were features of long-lived donors, compared to aged donors.

With a J-beta primer mix and a sample-barcoded 5' primer, a second PCR ran about 7 to 11 cycles. A single record per CDR3 protein comes from TCRdb applying MiXCR to the 5' RACE reads. Of 800,000 to 1,000,000 distinct CDR3 sequences in the sample, roughly 43% were seen once. Germline CDR1 and CDR2: SGHVS and FQNEAQ. This CDR3 is 16 amino acids long. Trimming took 5 bases from V and 2 from J, leaving 17 bases between them. The chain recombines TRBV7-8 with TRBJ2-3; no definite D call. The sequenced sample consisted of blood. The sequence derives from a man aged 25-40 years in good health. CDR3 residues: CASSPEGSTLTDTQYF. Written as DNA, the CDR3 is TGTGCCAGCAGCCCCGAAGGGTCTACCCTCACAGATACGCAGTATTTT.